This T cell receptor beta chain was retrieved from a study of shared clonotypes between healthy human individuals. Method: immunoSEQ multiplex PCR; TCRdb's copy keeps in-frame clones and lacks some. The sample shows around 600,000 clones, about 97% of them seen only once. Germline V gene data show CDR1 as MDHEN and CDR2 as SYDVKM. The CDR3 totals 14 residues. V gave up 2 bases and J gave up 4 bases, with 11 bases separating them. Specimen: naive CD4+ T cells sorted from blood. Subset: CD45RA+ positively selected. This clonotype was sampled from a woman under 40 in good health. V and J are TRBV28 and TRBJ2-5; no clear D gene. The DNA for the CDR3 is TGTGCCAGCAGTTTACAACCGCCTGGAGAGACCCAGTACTTC. Translated, it gives CASSLQPPGETQYF.